This TCR beta chain was obtained from a study of blood T cell repertoires in COVID-19. Overall study context: Samples representing acute and convalescent COVID-19 were sourced from the United States, Italy and Spain. T cells, B-cell-depleted T cells, or PBMCs provided the cDNA or gDNA that served as material.

Methods used by the authors: From reference gene primer amplification, estimates of nucleated cell counts were derived. Data came from immunoSEQ multiplex PCR; TCRdb stores just in-frame clones and leaves some out. V and J calls and clone size are as listed in that table; D and trimming were resolved from the DNA. There are around 62,000 clones in the sample; more than 80% occur only once, and approximately 1.3% lies in the top ten. The sequenced sample was peripheral blood. The clonotype originates from a man aged 60-69 years with acute or convalescent COVID-19.

CDR3 residues: CASSPGTVINEKLFF. In DNA, the CDR3 is TGTGCCAGCAGCCCAGGGACAGTCATTAATGAAAAACTGTTTTTT. V is TRBV3-1 (or the pseudogene TRBV3-2) and J is TRBJ1-4; 7 bases are shared with TRBD1. With 4 bases clipped from V and 4 bases from J, the junction kept 6 bases outside the gene matches. Germline V gene data show CDR1 as LGHDT and CDR2 as YNNKEL (reference sequence). The CDR3 covers 15 residues.